What follows are 20 T cell receptor beta chains derived from one specimen sequenced in a study of blood T cell repertoires in COVID-19. TCRdb keeps only in-frame clones here, not all; method: immunoSEQ multiplex PCR. The repertoire includes approximately 140,000 clones, approximately 90% of them detected once, and roughly 18% sits in the top ten. The specimen sequenced was peripheral blood. Receptors originate from a man aged 50 or older with active or convalescent COVID-19.

V usage is TRBV6-6 and J usage is TRBJ2-7; D unresolved. This CDR3 comprises 15 residues. Germline V gene lookup returns CDR1 MNHNY and CDR2 SVGAGI (reference sequence). Deletions cut 2 bases from V and 6 bases from J, with 17 bases between. The CDR3 loop is CASSYDLSSPFEQYF. CDR3 sequence (DNA): TGTGCCAGCAGTTACGACTTGTCAAGCCCCTTCGAGCAGTACTTC.

V usage is TRBV5-5 and J usage is TRBJ2-2; maybe TRBD2 (6 bases). From germline, CDR1 is SGHKS and CDR2 YYEKEE (reference sequence). The CDR3 runs 15 residues. Trimming shortened V by 4 bases and J by 6 bases, and 16 bases separated the two germline ends. Here the CDR3 reads CASSHTRGWAGELFF. The CDR3 DNA sequence: TGTGCCAGCAGCCATACCCGGGGGTGGGCCGGGGAGCTGTTTTTT.

The chain couples TRBV29-1 to TRBJ2-3, with D tentatively TRBD1 (6 bases). Germline CDR1 reads SQVTM; CDR2 reads ANQGSEA. Trimming left V 7 bases short and J 1 base short, with 12 bases between. The CDR3 contains 13 residues. The chain's CDR3 is CSAGGRGTDTQYF. Here the CDR3 DNA reads TGCAGCGCTGGGGGCAGGGGCACAGATACGCAGTATTTT.

The CDR3 DNA is TGTGCCAGCAGTGGGGCCGGGCGGGGCGAGCAGTACTTC. Its protein is CASSGAGRGEQYF. V gene TRBV28 combines with J gene TRBJ2-7; weak D call: TRBD2 (6 bases). V was pared by 5 bases and J by 6 bases, with 14 bases between. The CDR3 covers 13 residues. CDR1 and CDR2 from the germline V gene are MDHEN and SYDVKM. The whole variable domain, remainder taken from reference TRBV28 and TRBJ2-7, is DVKVTQSSRYLVKRTGEKVFLECVQDMDHENMFWYRQDPGLGLRLIYFSYDVKMKEKGDIPEGYSVSREKKERFSLILESASTNQTSMYLCASSGAGRGEQYFGPGTRLTVT.

The sample holds one count of this clone. This chain uses TRBV24-1 with TRBJ2-7, with 12 bases aligning to TRBD2. The CDR3 totals 13 residues. Germline CDR1 reads KGHDR; CDR2 reads SFDVKD. Trimming removed 9 bases from V and 6 bases from J; junction bases left unmatched: 5. CDR3 residues: CATASGGAPEQYF. Written as DNA, the CDR3 is TGTGCCACCGCTAGCGGGGGGGCGCCCGAGCAGTACTTC.

The chain couples TRBV5-1 to TRBJ2-6; 8 bases fit TRBD1. The germline CDR1 and CDR2 sequences are SGHRS and YFSETQ. V was pared by 2 bases and J by 4 bases, with 11 bases of the junction left unmatched. There are 18 residues in the CDR3. CDR3 coding DNA: TGCGCCAGCAGCTTTGCCGGACAGGGCCGTATGGGGGCCAACGTCCTGACTTTC. This sequence encodes CASSFAGQGRMGANVLTF.

The chain links TRBV10-3 to TRBJ1-1; the D gene is possibly TRBD1 (6 bases). CDR1 is ENHRY, CDR2 SYGVKD, per germline. The ends were cut back, 6 bases at V and 5 bases at J, with 16 bases in the middle. The CDR3 consists of 14 residues. CDR3 region: CAISAQGRATEAFF. CDR3 DNA: TGTGCCATCAGCGCCCAGGGGCGCGCTACTGAAGCTTTCTTT.

The rearrangement links TRBV28 to TRBJ2-7; D is unclear. The V gene's germline CDR1 is MDHEN and CDR2 SYDVKM. V lost 3 bases and J 9 bases, leaving 9 bases between the germline ends. This CDR3 comprises 11 residues. CDR3 sequence reads: CASSFGGSQYF. DNA of the CDR3: TGTGCCAGCAGTTTTGGCGGCTCGCAGTACTTC.

The chain carries TRBV9 and TRBJ1-1; a possible D gene is TRBD1 (5 bases). The germline gives CDR1 SGDLS, CDR2 YYNGEE. The CDR3 spans 14 residues. The V and J ends lost 4 bases and 4 bases respectively, with 14 bases between them. The CDR3 spells CASSLQIRGTEAFF. DNA for the CDR3: TGTGCCAGCAGCTTACAGATAAGGGGCACTGAAGCTTTCTTT.

The chain is built from TRBV29-1 and TRBJ2-5; 10 bases map to TRBD1. The ends lost 7 bases at V and 5 bases at J; junction bases unmatched: 4. The CDR3 is 12 residues long. The V gene's germline CDR1 is SQVTM and CDR2 ANQGSEA. This CDR3 reads CSGQGADETQYF. CDR3 DNA: TGCAGCGGACAGGGGGCGGATGAGACCCAGTACTTC.

The sample holds a few counts of this clone. The V gene is TRBV7-9, the J gene TRBJ2-2; D uncertain. The CDR3 totals 15 residues. V lost 5 bases and J 3 bases, leaving 13 bases between the germline ends. Germline V gene sequence: CDR1 SEHNR, CDR2 FQNEAQ (reference sequence). CDR3 sequence reads: CASSPQLPYTGELFF. The CDR3 DNA follows: TGTGCCAGCAGCCCCCAACTTCCGTACACCGGGGAGCTGTTTTTT. Supplemented by reference TRBV7-9 and TRBJ2-2, the full variable domain reads DTGVSQNPRHKITKRGQNVTFRCDPISEHNRLYWYRQTLGQGPEFLTYFQNEAQLEKSRLLSDRFSAERPKGSFSTLEIQRTEQGDSAMYLCASSPQLPYTGELFFGEGSRLTVL.

The V and J genes are TRBV4-1 and TRBJ1-5; tentatively, D is TRBD1 (5 bases). The CDR3 loop spans 17 amino acids. Germline CDR1 MGHRA, CDR2 YSYEKL. V gave up 1 base and J gave up 4 bases, with 17 bases separating them. The CDR3 here is CASSQVGGGGFNQPQHF. The CDR3 nucleotides are TGCGCCAGCAGCCAAGTAGGCGGTGGGGGGTTTAATCAGCCCCAGCATTTT.

V usage is TRBV5-1 and J usage is TRBJ2-1; no definite D call. The ends were cut back, 5 bases at V and 2 bases at J, with 17 bases in the middle. Germline CDR1 reads SGHRS; CDR2 reads YFSETQ. The CDR3 sequence is 16 residues long. CDR3 DNA: TGCGCCAGCAGACTGCAGGCATCAATGGCCTACAATGAGCAGTTCTTC. It codes for CASRLQASMAYNEQFF. Complete variable domain (other parts from reference TRBV5-1 and TRBJ2-1): KAGVTQTPRYLIKTRGQQVTLSCSPISGHRSVSWYQQTPGQGLQFLFEYFSETQRNKGNFPGRFSGRQFSNSRSEMNVSTLELGDSALYLCASRLQASMAYNEQFFGPGTRLTVL.

This chain links TRBV9 with TRBJ2-2; 7 bases are shared with TRBD2. J lost 5 bases, V lost 4 bases, and 11 bases had no gene match. This CDR3 comprises 16 residues. Germline CDR1 is SGDLS and CDR2 is YYNGEE. The CDR3 nucleotides are TGTGCCAGCAGCCTAAAAGGCGGGAGCTCTACCGGGGAGCTGTTTTTT. This encodes CASSLKGGSSTGELFF. Together with reference TRBV9 and TRBJ2-2, the CDR3 gives the full variable domain: DSGVTQTPKHLITATGQRVTLRCSPRSGDLSVYWYQQSLDQGLQFLIQYYNGEERAKGNILERFSAQQFPDLHSELNLSSLELGDSALYFCASSLKGGSSTGELFFGEGSRLTVL.

V is TRBV28 and J is TRBJ2-6, with D uncertain. CDR3 length: 15 amino acids. The V gene lost 3 bases and the J gene lost 0 bases, with 6 bases spanning the gap. Germline V gives CDR1 MDHEN, CDR2 SYDVKM. CDR3 loop: CASSLSSSGANVLTF. The CDR3 DNA follows: TGTGCCAGCAGTTTGTCTAGCTCTGGGGCCAACGTCCTGACTTTC.

The rearrangement joins TRBV19 to TRBJ2-7, with 7 bases that match TRBD1. Germline V gene lookup returns CDR1 LNHDA and CDR2 SQIVND (reference sequence). V was clipped by 8 bases and J by 4 bases; unmatched bases: 5. The CDR3 has 12 amino acids. CDR3 coding DNA: TGTGCCAGTGCTGACAGGGTTTACGAGCAGTACTTC. Translating it yields CASADRVYEQYF.

This clone occurred once. The chain is built from TRBV2 and TRBJ2-1; 10 bases align to TRBD1. This CDR3 has 16 residues. Losses at the gene ends were 4 bases for V and 2 bases for J; bases not matched to a gene: 5. CDR1 is SNHLY, CDR2 FYNNEI, per germline. The DNA for the CDR3 is TGTGCCAGCAGTGCCGGGACAGGGGCGACCTACAATGAGCAGTTCTTC. It translates to CASSAGTGATYNEQFF.

On this clone itself: Other DNA variants within this sample encode the same CDR3. For the CDR3, the DNA is TGTGCCAGTAGTATTGGGACAGGGGGACAAGAGACCCAGTACTTC. Protein sequence: CASSIGTGGQETQYF. The genes are TRBV19 and TRBJ2-5; 11 nucleotides align to TRBD1. V shed 3 bases and J 2 bases; nucleotides not matched to a gene: 2. Germline values: CDR1 LNHDA, CDR2 SQIVND (reference sequence). The CDR3 covers 15 residues.

This chain joins TRBV5-1 and TRBJ2-3; D is ambiguous. The CDR3 is made up of 14 amino acids. V was clipped by 0 bases and J by 4 bases, with 9 bases between them. Germline V CDR1 and CDR2: SGHRS, YFSETQ. The CDR3 spells CASSLGQFPDTQYF. The CDR3 region has the DNA TGCGCCAGCAGCTTGGGTCAGTTCCCAGATACGCAGTATTTT.

V is TRBV5-4 and J is TRBJ2-3; D remains ambiguous. Per the germline V gene, CDR1 is SGHNT and CDR2 is YYREEE (reference sequence). The length of the CDR3 is 13 residues. Between the trimmed V and J ends, which lost 0 bases and 1 base, there was a span of 3 bases. The CDR3 loop reads CASSLVGTDTQYF. CDR3 nucleotides: TGTGCCAGCAGCTTGGTAGGCACAGATACGCAGTATTTT.